These T cell receptor beta chains were read from a single sample in a study of CD8 T cells in ankylosing spondylitis. In TCRdb, the 5' RACE reads were re-called with MiXCR into one record per CDR3 protein. Of roughly 190,000 distinct CDR3 sequences in the sample, more than 10% were seen once. The specimen sequenced was blood, either unsorted or a sorted T cell fraction (not recorded which). These TCRs come from a male donor with ankylosing spondylitis or in good health (not recorded which). The CDR3 runs from the conserved cysteine through the conserved F or W. A D gene is named only where the DNA matches it firmly. Size is omitted from some rows. Given values are once, few, many or a class for expanded clones.

j_call: TRBJ2-2; v_call: TRBV7-9; clone_size: few; d_call: NA; cdr3_aa: CASSAQYDTGELFF; cdr3_nt: TGTGCCAGCAGTGCGCAGTATGACACCGGGGAGCTGTTTTTT
j_call: TRBJ2-1; v_call: TRBV20-1; clone_size: few; d_call: NA; cdr3_aa: CSASGLAYEQFF; cdr3_nt: TGCAGTGCTAGCGGGCTAGCATATGAGCAGTTCTTC
j_call: TRBJ2-2; v_call: TRBV30; clone_size: few; d_call: NA; cdr3_aa: CAWSTGLGTGELFF; cdr3_nt: TGTGCCTGGAGTACAGGGTTAGGCACCGGGGAGCTGTTTTTT
j_call: TRBJ2-3; v_call: TRBV20-1; clone_size: few; d_call: NA; cdr3_aa: CSARRSDTQYF; cdr3_nt: TGCAGTGCCCGGCGATCGGATACGCAGTATTTT
j_call: TRBJ2-3; v_call: TRBV6-5; clone_size: NA; d_call: NA; cdr3_aa: CASSYYGSADAQYF; cdr3_nt: TGTGCCAGCAGTTATTACGGGAGTGCAGATGCGCAGTATTTT
j_call: TRBJ1-2; v_call: TRBV7-2; clone_size: few; d_call: NA; cdr3_aa: CASSPPTGNGYTF; cdr3_nt: TGTGCCAGCAGCCCTCCGACAGGCAATGGCTACACCTTC
j_call: TRBJ2-7; v_call: TRBV27; clone_size: NA; d_call: NA; cdr3_aa: CASSLVGFGVYEQYF; cdr3_nt: TGTGCCAGCAGTTTAGTGGGGTTCGGGGTCTACGAGCAGTACTTC
j_call: TRBJ2-2; v_call: TRBV3-1; clone_size: few; d_call: NA; cdr3_aa: CASSQDRAGPNTGELFF; cdr3_nt: TGTGCCAGCAGCCAAGATCGAGCGGGTCCGAACACCGGGGAGCTGTTTTTT
j_call: TRBJ2-1; v_call: TRBV20-1; clone_size: few; d_call: NA; cdr3_aa: CSARDSVVSPNEQFF; cdr3_nt: TGCAGTGCTAGAGATTCAGTGGTTTCCCCCAATGAGCAGTTCTTC
j_call: TRBJ2-1; v_call: TRBV4-2; clone_size: NA; d_call: TRBD1; cdr3_aa: CASSPRDRVYEQFF; cdr3_nt: TGTGCCAGCAGCCCCCGGGACAGGGTCTATGAGCAGTTCTTC
j_call: TRBJ2-1; v_call: TRBV7-2; clone_size: NA; d_call: TRBD2; cdr3_aa: CASSLLAGVPYNEQFF; cdr3_nt: TGTGCCAGCAGCTTACTAGCGGGAGTTCCCTACAATGAGCAGTTCTTC
j_call: TRBJ2-5; v_call: TRBV25-1; clone_size: many; d_call: NA; cdr3_aa: CASSVRYSPQETQYF; cdr3_nt: TGTGCCAGCAGTGTAAGGTACAGTCCACAAGAGACCCAGTACTTC
j_call: TRBJ1-4; v_call: TRBV2; clone_size: NA; d_call: TRBD1; cdr3_aa: CASSSRTGDSEKLFF; cdr3_nt: TGTGCCAGCAGTTCCCGAACTGGGGACAGCGAAAAACTGTTTTTT
j_call: TRBJ1-1; v_call: TRBV6-5; clone_size: NA; d_call: NA; cdr3_aa: CASSYKENTEAFF; cdr3_nt: TGTGCCAGCAGTTACAAGGAGAACACTGAAGCTTTCTTT
j_call: TRBJ2-1; v_call: TRBV28; clone_size: few; d_call: TRBD2; cdr3_aa: CASRSPLAGPYNEQFF; cdr3_nt: TGTGCCAGCAGGTCACCTCTAGCGGGACCATACAATGAGCAGTTCTTC
j_call: TRBJ2-7; v_call: TRBV7-9; clone_size: NA; d_call: NA; cdr3_aa: CASSSGLGSEQYF; cdr3_nt: TGTGCCAGCAGCTCAGGACTTGGGAGCGAGCAGTACTTC
j_call: TRBJ2-1; v_call: TRBV12-3/TRBV12-4; clone_size: many; d_call: NA; cdr3_aa: CASSFGSSYNEQFF; cdr3_nt: TGTGCCAGCAGTTTCGGCAGCTCCTACAATGAGCAGTTCTTC
j_call: TRBJ2-6; v_call: TRBV3-1; clone_size: NA; d_call: TRBD2; cdr3_aa: CASSEGLAGFGANVLTF; cdr3_nt: TGTGCCAGCAGCGAGGGACTAGCGGGCTTTGGGGCCAACGTCCTGACTTTC
j_call: TRBJ1-5; v_call: TRBV27; clone_size: few; d_call: NA; cdr3_aa: CASSFYSNQPQHF; cdr3_nt: TGTGCCAGCAGTTTTTATAGCAATCAGCCCCAGCATTTT
j_call: TRBJ1-1; v_call: TRBV13; clone_size: NA; d_call: NA; cdr3_aa: CASSLGEGMAEAFF; cdr3_nt: TGTGCCAGCAGCTTAGGGGAGGGGATGGCTGAAGCTTTCTTT
j_call: TRBJ2-7; v_call: TRBV27; clone_size: many; d_call: NA; cdr3_aa: CASSSGGGYEQYF; cdr3_nt: TGCGCCAGCAGCTCGGGTGGAGGGTACGAGCAGTACTTC
j_call: TRBJ2-2; v_call: TRBV5-5; clone_size: NA; d_call: NA; cdr3_aa: CASSFTGQGLGTGELFF; cdr3_nt: TGTGCCAGCAGCTTCACGGGCCAGGGGCTCGGTACCGGGGAGCTGTTTTTT
j_call: TRBJ2-1; v_call: TRBV7-9; clone_size: few; d_call: TRBD2; cdr3_aa: CASSSPRDSGGNEQFF; cdr3_nt: TGTGCCAGCAGCTCCCCCCGGGATAGCGGGGGAAATGAGCAGTTCTTC